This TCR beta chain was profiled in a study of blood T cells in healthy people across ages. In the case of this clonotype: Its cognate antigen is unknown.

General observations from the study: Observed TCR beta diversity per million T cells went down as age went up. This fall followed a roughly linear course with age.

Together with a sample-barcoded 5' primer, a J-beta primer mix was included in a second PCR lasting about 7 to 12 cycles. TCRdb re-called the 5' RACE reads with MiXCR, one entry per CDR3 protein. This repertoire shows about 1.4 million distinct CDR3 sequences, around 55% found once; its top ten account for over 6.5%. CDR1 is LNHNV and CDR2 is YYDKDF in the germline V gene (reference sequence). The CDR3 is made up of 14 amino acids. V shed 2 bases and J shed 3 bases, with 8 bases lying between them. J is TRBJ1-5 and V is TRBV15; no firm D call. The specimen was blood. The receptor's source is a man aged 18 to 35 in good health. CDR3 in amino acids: CATSRYRLNQPQHF. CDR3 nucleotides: TGTGCCACCAGCAGATACAGACTCAATCAGCCCCAGCATTTT.